This TCR beta chain was identified during a study of blood T cell repertoires in COVID-19. Original methodology: Amplification of reference gene primers provided the estimated nucleated cell counts. Profiling relied on immunoSEQ multiplex PCR, and the TCRdb table lists in-frame clones only, not all of them. Clonal size and the V and J genes are those of that table, whereas D and trimming came from the DNA. This table has 390,000 or so clones, roughly 90% appearing once. Followed over time, Seattle patients had been enrolled while infection was active. The CDR3 has 12 residues. From germline, CDR1 is MNHEY and CDR2 SVGEGT. J gave up 8 bases and V 5 bases, and 5 bases lay outside the gene matches.

This rearrangement joins TRBV6-2 or TRBV6-3 to TRBJ1-2; TRBD1 aligns across 7 bases. Sequencing was done on a sample of peripheral blood. The sequence was obtained from a woman aged 25 to 39 with COVID-19, enrolled during active disease. CDR3: CASSRTGDGYTF. The CDR3 region has the DNA TGTGCCAGCAGTAGGACAGGAGACGGCTACACCTTC.